This TCR beta chain was sequenced during a study of T cell changes during pregnancy in multiple sclerosis. J was trimmed by 3 bases and V by 2 bases; bases with no gene match: 5. Germline lookup yields CDR1 SGHRS and CDR2 YFSETQ. The CDR3 consists of 15 residues. Assay: immunoSEQ multiplex PCR; the TCRdb copy retains only in-frame clones and omits some. The data show roughly 76,000 clones, with 92% seen just once and 0.29% held by the top ten. This clonotype originated in a female donor with multiple sclerosis, enrolled in a pregnancy study. The sample in question was CD4+ T cells from peripheral blood mononuclear cells, obtained after pregnancy. This chain uses TRBV5-1 with TRBJ2-1, with 7 bases that match TRBD1. The CDR3 DNA follows: TGCGCCAGCAGCTTCGGGACAGCTTACTACAATGAGCAGTTCTTC. This encodes CASSFGTAYYNEQFF.